This TCR beta chain was captured by sequencing in a study of cytomegalovirus exposure and HLA in healthy donors. Study-wide results and limits: The productive fraction for most TCR beta V segments was about 90% or about 30% in an earlier analysis.

CDR3 length equals 14 residues. V lost 1 base, J lost 5 bases, and 9 bases lay in between. Germline V CDR1 and CDR2: MNHNS, SASEGT. PCR was performed using 60 Vbeta and 13 Jbeta primers. Using immunoSEQ multiplex PCR, the repertoire was profiled, and TCRdb retains in-frame clones only, with some absent. The sample has around 99,000 clones, around 74% seen once. On this clone itself: The antigen remains unidentified.

V gene TRBV6-1 combines with J gene TRBJ1-5; D gene unclear. The clonotype was recovered from a woman in her forties in good health and CMV-seropositive. The sample consisted of PBMCs. CDR3 DNA: TGTGCCAGCAGTGAAGGGGCAGGTCATCAGCCCCAGCATTTT. It is translated as CASSEGAGHQPQHF.